This T cell receptor (beta chain) was observed in a study of cytomegalovirus exposure and HLA in healthy donors. PCR employed 60 Vbeta and 13 Jbeta primers. TCRdb's table, derived via immunoSEQ multiplex PCR, lists solely in-frame clones and lacks some. The profile shows 100,000 to 130,000 clones, more than 75% of them singletons. CDR1 SGHRS and CDR2 YFSETQ come from the germline V gene. V shed 3 bases, J shed 3 bases, and the junction held 5 bases outside the gene matches. The CDR3 consists of 14 residues. The TCR originated in a man between 25 and 39 years old in good health and CMV-seropositive. The rearrangement uses TRBV5-1 and TRBJ1-2, with 7 bases that match TRBD1. Sequenced sample: PBMCs. CDR3 coding DNA: TGCGCCAGCAGCTCATCCGGGACAGACTATGGCTACACCTTC. Translation gives CASSSSGTDYGYTF.